Following are 10 T cell receptor beta chains from one sample sequenced in a study of post-analysis software for immune sequencing data. Study-level findings and limits: There were about five TRBV segments more frequent in patients than controls, and TRBV5-6, TRBV5-1 and TRBV20-1 were among them.

Every TCR beta cDNA library bore unique molecular identifiers. MiXCR, run by TCRdb on the PCR reads, gives a single entry per CDR3 protein. The table includes roughly 870,000 distinct CDR3 sequences, under 70% detected once. The antigens these receptors bind are not known. Sequenced: blood. These receptors were taken from a girl aged 10-17 years with multiple sclerosis.

The chain is built from TRBV20-1 and TRBJ2-7, with D possibly being TRBD2 (6 bases). Trimming left V 1 base short and J 6 bases short, with 13 bases between. The CDR3 contains 13 residues. Germline-derived CDR1 and CDR2 are DFQATT and SNEGSKA (reference sequence). CDR3 amino acids: CSARVGGAGEQYF. CDR3 DNA sequence: TGCAGTGCTAGAGTGGGGGGTGCGGGCGAGCAGTACTTC.

V and J are TRBV7-3 and TRBJ2-1, with TRBD2 matching over 7 bases. Germline trimming cut 2 bases from V and 2 bases from J; bases unmatched to any gene: 9. CDR1 is SGHTA and CDR2 is FQGTGA in the germline V gene. This CDR3 contains 17 residues. The CDR3 bases are TGTGCCAGCAGCTTATATTCCGGCGCGGGAGCCTACAATGAGCAGTTCTTC. Residues: CASSLYSGAGAYNEQFF.

The chain couples TRBV7-3 to TRBJ2-3; 10 nucleotides agree with TRBD2. This CDR3 spans 16 amino acids. Germline trimming cut 4 bases from V and 2 bases from J; bases unmatched to any gene: 6. CDR1 is SGHTA and CDR2 is FQGTGA in the germline V gene. The CDR3 loop is CASSSILAGPTDTQYF. Here the CDR3 DNA reads TGTGCCAGCAGCTCTATACTAGCGGGGCCCACAGATACGCAGTATTTT.

This clonotype turned up a few times. The J gene is TRBJ2-5, the V gene TRBV7-9; 7 bases align to TRBD2. Unmatched junction bases numbered 5, after V lost 6 bases and J lost 4 bases. The CDR3 runs to 13 residues. CDR1 and CDR2 from the germline V gene are SEHNR and FQNEAQ (reference sequence). The CDR3 bases are TGTGCCAGCAGAGCGGCGGGAGTAGAGACCCAGTACTTC. This translates into CASRAAGVETQYF.

In this sample, this clonotype turned up a few times. The chain joins TRBV7-2 to TRBJ1-4; no reliable D call. Deletions cut 5 bases from V and 5 bases from J, with 15 bases between. This CDR3 spans 15 amino acids. CDR1 and CDR2 (germline): SGHTA, FQGNSA. CDR3 sequence: CASSPRRGENEKLFF. The CDR3 DNA reads TGTGCCAGCAGCCCCCGGCGGGGAGAGAATGAAAAACTGTTTTTT.

This clonotype has only one observation. The chain carries TRBV6-1 and TRBJ2-5; D unresolved. The CDR3 runs to 14 residues. V was trimmed by 1 base and J by 0 bases, leaving 6 bases between them. Germline V gene data show CDR1 as MNHNS and CDR2 as SASEGT. The CDR3 loop reads CASSEGSDQETQYF. DNA for the CDR3: TGTGCCAGCAGTGAAGGCTCAGACCAAGAGACCCAGTACTTC.

The chain has TRBV5-1 and TRBJ2-1; either TRBD1 or TRBD2 may supply D (7 bases each). Germline V CDR1 and CDR2: SGHRS, YFSETQ. V lost 3 bases to trimming and J lost 3 bases, with 13 bases between them. The CDR3 has 15 amino acids. CDR3 bases: TGCGCCAGCAGCTCAGGGGGGGGGGACTACAATGAGCAGTTCTTC. It is translated as CASSSGGGDYNEQFF. The full variable domain, its missing parts supplied by reference TRBV5-1 and TRBJ2-1, is KAGVTQTPRYLIKTRGQQVTLSCSPISGHRSVSWYQQTPGQGLQFLFEYFSETQRNKGNFPGRFSGRQFSNSRSEMNVSTLELGDSALYLCASSSGGGDYNEQFFGPGTRLTVL.

This clonotype was seen more than once but under ten times. The genes are TRBV20-1 and TRBJ2-5; 10 bases agree with TRBD2. The germline V gene has CDR1 DFQATT and CDR2 SNEGSKA (reference sequence). This CDR3 has 15 amino acids. V shed 3 bases and J 2 bases; nucleotides not matched to a gene: 6. As DNA, the CDR3 is TGCAGTGCTAGTCGGGTAGCGGGAGGTCAAGAGACCCAGTACTTC. Its translation is CSASRVAGGQETQYF.

The CDR3 spells CASSPDYSNQPQHF. The CDR3 DNA is TGTGCCAGCTCACCAGATTATAGCAATCAGCCCCAGCATTTT. The chain couples TRBV18 to TRBJ1-5; D is uncertain. V gave up 2 bases and J gave up 0 bases, with 5 bases separating them. Germline V gives CDR1 KGHSH, CDR2 LQKENI. The CDR3 is 14 amino acids.

This clonotype has a handful of counts. This chain uses TRBV6-6 with TRBJ2-4, with 9 bases that match TRBD1. The J call is doubtful: the DNA matches TRBJ2-7 better. CDR3 size: 14 residues. From germline, CDR1 is MNHNY and CDR2 SVGAGI (reference sequence). CDR3 in DNA: TGTGCCAGCAGTACAGGGGGCGAATACTACGAGCAGTACTTC. Translation gives CASSTGGEYYEQYF.